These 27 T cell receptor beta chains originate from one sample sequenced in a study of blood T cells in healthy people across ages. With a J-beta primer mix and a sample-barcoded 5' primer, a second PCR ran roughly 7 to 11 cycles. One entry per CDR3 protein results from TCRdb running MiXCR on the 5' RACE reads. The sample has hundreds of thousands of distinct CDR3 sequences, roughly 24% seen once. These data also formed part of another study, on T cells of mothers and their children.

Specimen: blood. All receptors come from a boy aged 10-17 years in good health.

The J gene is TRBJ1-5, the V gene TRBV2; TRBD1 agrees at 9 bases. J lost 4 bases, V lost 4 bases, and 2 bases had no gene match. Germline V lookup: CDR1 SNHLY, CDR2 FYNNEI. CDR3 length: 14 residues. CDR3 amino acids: CASSGGTGNQPQHF. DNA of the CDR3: TGTGCCAGCAGTGGAGGGACAGGGAATCAGCCCCAGCATTTT. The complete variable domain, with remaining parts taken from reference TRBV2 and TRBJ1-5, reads EPEVTQTPSHQVTQMGQEVILRCVPISNHLYFYWYRQILGQKVEFLVSFYNNEISEKSEIFDDQFSVERPDGSNFTLKIRSTKLEDSAMYFCASSGGTGNQPQHFGDGTRLSIL.

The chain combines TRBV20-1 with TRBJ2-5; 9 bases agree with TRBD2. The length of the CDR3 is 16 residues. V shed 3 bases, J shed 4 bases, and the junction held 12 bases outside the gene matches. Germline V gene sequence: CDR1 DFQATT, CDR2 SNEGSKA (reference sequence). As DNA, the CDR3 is TGCAGTGCTAGGCGCCCCTTAGCGGGGGTCGGAGAGACCCAGTACTTC. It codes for CSARRPLAGVGETQYF.

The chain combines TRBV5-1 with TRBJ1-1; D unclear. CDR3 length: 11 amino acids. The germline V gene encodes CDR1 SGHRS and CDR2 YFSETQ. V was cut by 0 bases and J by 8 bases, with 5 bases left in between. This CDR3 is CASSLDGEAFF. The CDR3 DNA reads TGCGCCAGCAGCTTGGATGGGGAAGCTTTCTTT. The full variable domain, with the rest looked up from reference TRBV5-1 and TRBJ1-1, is KAGVTQTPRYLIKTRGQQVTLSCSPISGHRSVSWYQQTPGQGLQFLFEYFSETQRNKGNFPGRFSGRQFSNSRSEMNVSTLELGDSALYLCASSLDGEAFFGQGTRLTVV.

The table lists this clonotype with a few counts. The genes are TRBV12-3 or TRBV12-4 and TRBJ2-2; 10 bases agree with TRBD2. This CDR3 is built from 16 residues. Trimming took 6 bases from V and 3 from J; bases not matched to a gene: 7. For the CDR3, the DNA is TGTGCCAGCAGCCCCCCTAGCGGGGGTTACACCGGGGAGCTGTTTTTT. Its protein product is CASSPPSGGYTGELFF.

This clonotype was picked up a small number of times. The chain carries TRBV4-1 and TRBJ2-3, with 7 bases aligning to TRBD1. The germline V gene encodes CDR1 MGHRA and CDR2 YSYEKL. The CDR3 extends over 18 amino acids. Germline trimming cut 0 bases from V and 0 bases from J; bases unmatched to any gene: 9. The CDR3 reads CASSQDLEGQRSTDTQYF. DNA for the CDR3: TGCGCCAGCAGCCAAGATCTCGAGGGACAGAGGAGCACAGATACGCAGTATTTT.

CDR3 residues: CASSDRRGVSPNTEAFF. Written as DNA, the CDR3 is TGTGCCAGCAGTGACCGACGGGGCGTTTCGCCGAACACTGAAGCTTTCTTT. This chain joins TRBV9 and TRBJ1-1; D is perhaps TRBD1 (5 bases). Germline CDR1 and CDR2: SGDLS and YYNGEE. CDR3 size: 17 residues. V lost 5 bases and J 1 base, leaving 21 bases between the germline ends. Full variable domain (missing parts from reference TRBV9 and TRBJ1-1): DSGVTQTPKHLITATGQRVTLRCSPRSGDLSVYWYQQSLDQGLQFLIQYYNGEERAKGNILERFSAQQFPDLHSELNLSSLELGDSALYFCASSDRRGVSPNTEAFFGQGTRLTVV.

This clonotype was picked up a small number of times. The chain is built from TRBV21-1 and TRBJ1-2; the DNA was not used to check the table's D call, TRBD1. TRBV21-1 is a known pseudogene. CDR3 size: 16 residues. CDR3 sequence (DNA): TGTGCCAGCAGGGGAGTCACAGGGCACGGGATGGATGGCTACACCTTC. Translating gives CASRGVTGHGMDGYTF.

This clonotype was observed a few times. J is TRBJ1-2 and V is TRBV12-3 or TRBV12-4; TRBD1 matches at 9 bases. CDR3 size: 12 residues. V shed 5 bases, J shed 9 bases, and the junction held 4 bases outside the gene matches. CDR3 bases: TGTGCCAGCAGTCTACAGGGGGCAAGCTACACCTTC. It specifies CASSLQGASYTF.

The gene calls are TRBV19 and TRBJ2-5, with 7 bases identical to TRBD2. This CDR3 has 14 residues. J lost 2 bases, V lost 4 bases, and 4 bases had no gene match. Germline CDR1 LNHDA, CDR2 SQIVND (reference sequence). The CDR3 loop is CASSTGTKQETQYF. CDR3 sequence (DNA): TGTGCCAGTAGTACCGGGACTAAACAAGAGACCCAGTACTTC.

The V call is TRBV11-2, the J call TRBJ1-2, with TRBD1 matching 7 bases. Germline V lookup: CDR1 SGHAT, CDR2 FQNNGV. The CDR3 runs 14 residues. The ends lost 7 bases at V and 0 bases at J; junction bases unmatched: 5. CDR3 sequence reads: CASTRGGSNYGYTF. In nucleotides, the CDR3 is TGTGCCAGCACCAGGGGGGGGTCTAACTATGGCTACACCTTC.

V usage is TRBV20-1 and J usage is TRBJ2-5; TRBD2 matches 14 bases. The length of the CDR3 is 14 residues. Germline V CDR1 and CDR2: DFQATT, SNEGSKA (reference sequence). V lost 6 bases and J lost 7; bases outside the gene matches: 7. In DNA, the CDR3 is TGCAGTGCCAAAATCGGGACTAGCGGGGGGACCCAGTACTTC. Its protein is CSAKIGTSGGTQYF.

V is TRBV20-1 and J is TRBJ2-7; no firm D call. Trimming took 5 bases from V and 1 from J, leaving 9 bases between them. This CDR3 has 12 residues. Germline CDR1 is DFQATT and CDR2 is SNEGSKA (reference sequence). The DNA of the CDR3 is TGCAGTGCTCCCTCAAATTCCTACGAGCAGTACTTC. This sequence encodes CSAPSNSYEQYF.

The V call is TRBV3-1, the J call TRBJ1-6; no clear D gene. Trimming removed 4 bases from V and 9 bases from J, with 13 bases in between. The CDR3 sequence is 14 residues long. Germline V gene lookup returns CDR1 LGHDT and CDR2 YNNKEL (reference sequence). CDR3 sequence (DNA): TGTGCCAGCAGCCCCAAATTGACTGGTTCACCCCTCCACTTT. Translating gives CASSPKLTGSPLHF.

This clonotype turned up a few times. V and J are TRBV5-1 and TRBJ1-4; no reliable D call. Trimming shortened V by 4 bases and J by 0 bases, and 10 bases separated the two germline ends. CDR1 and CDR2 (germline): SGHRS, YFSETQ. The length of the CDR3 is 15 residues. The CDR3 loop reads CASSPSSTTNEKLFF. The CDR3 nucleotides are TGCGCCAGCAGCCCTTCAAGTACAACTAATGAAAAACTGTTTTTT.

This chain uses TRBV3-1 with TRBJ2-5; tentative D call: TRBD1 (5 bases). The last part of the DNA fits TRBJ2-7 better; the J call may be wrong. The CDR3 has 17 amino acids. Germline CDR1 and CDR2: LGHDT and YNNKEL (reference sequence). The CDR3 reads CASSQSTGNPASYEQYF. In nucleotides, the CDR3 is TGTGCCAGCAGCCAGTCAACAGGAAATCCCGCTTCCTACGAGCAGTACTTC.

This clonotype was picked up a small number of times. CDR3 amino acids: CASSPSGKQETQYF. CDR3 DNA sequence: TGTGCCAGCAGTCCCTCGGGGAAACAAGAGACCCAGTACTTC. The gene calls are TRBV9 and TRBJ2-5; TRBD2 is a possible D gene (5 bases). Germline assignment: CDR1 SGDLS and CDR2 YYNGEE. The V end was cut by 5 bases, the J end by 2 bases, with 13 bases between. The CDR3 runs 14 residues.

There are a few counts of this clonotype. DNA for the CDR3: TGTGCCAGCAGTCCCTCGGGGGGACTCGCGTACTTC. This translates into CASSPSGGLAYF. This sequence joins TRBV12-3 or TRBV12-4 and TRBJ2-7, with 7 nucleotides matching TRBD2. J was trimmed by 12 bases and V by 5 bases; bases with no gene match: 10. CDR3 length: 12 residues.

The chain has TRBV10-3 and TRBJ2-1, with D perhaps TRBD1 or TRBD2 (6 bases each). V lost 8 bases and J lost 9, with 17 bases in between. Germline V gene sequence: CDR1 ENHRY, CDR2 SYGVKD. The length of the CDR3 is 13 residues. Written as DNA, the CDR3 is TGTGCCATCGCGAAGGGGGAGGCGGGTGAGCAGTTCTTC. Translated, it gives CAIAKGEAGEQFF.

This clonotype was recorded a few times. The CDR3 spells CASSEAKGQTQETQYF. The DNA of the CDR3 is TGTGCCAGCAGTGAAGCGAAGGGACAGACTCAAGAGACCCAGTACTTC. The rearrangement uses TRBV6-1 and TRBJ2-5, with 7 bases identical to TRBD1. V trimming: 0 bases; J trimming: 2 bases; junction bases outside the gene matches: 6. CDR1 and CDR2 from the germline V gene are MNHNS and SASEGT. The CDR3 is 16 amino acids.

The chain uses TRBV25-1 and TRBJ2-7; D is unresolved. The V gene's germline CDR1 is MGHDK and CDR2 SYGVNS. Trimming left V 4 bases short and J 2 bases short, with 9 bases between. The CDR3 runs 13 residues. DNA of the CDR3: TGTGCCAGCAGTGTGGGCAGTCCCTACGAGCAGTACTTC. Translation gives CASSVGSPYEQYF.

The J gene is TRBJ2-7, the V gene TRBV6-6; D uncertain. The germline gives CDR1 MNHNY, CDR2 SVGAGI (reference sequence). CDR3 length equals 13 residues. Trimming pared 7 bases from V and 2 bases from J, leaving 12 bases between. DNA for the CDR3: TGTGCCAGCATAAAAGGCGGAGCCTACGAGCAGTACTTC. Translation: CASIKGGAYEQYF.

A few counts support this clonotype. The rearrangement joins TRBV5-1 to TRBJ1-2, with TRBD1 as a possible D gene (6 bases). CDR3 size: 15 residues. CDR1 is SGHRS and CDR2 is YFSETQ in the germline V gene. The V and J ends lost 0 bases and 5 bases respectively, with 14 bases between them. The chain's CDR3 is CASSLDSQGHYGYTF. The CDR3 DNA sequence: TGCGCCAGCAGCTTGGATTCGCAGGGACATTATGGCTACACCTTC.

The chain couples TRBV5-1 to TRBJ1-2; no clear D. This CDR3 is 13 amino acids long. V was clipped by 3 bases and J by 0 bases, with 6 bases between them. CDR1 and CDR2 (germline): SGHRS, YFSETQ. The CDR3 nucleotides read TGCGCCAGCAGCTACACAGCTAACTATGGCTACACCTTC. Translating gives CASSYTANYGYTF. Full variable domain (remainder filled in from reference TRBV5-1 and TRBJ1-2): KAGVTQTPRYLIKTRGQQVTLSCSPISGHRSVSWYQQTPGQGLQFLFEYFSETQRNKGNFPGRFSGRQFSNSRSEMNVSTLELGDSALYLCASSYTANYGYTFGSGTRLTVV.

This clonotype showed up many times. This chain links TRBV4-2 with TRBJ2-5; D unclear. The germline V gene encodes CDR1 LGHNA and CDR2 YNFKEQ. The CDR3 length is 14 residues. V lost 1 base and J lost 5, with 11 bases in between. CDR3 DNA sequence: TGTGCCAGCAGCCAAGTGGGCAAGTACGAGACCCAGTACTTC. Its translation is CASSQVGKYETQYF.

The CDR3 region has the DNA TGTGCCAGCAGACAGACAGGTCTAGCCAAAAACATTCAGTACTTC. Protein sequence: CASRQTGLAKNIQYF. V is TRBV11-2 and J is TRBJ2-4; perhaps TRBD1 as D (6 bases). The V and J ends lost 6 bases and 0 bases respectively, with 12 bases between them. Germline lookup yields CDR1 SGHAT and CDR2 FQNNGV. The CDR3 spans 15 residues.

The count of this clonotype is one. CDR3 residues: CSVEEMIMNTEAFF. CDR3 DNA sequence: TGCAGCGTTGAAGAAATGATCATGAACACTGAAGCTTTCTTT. This rearrangement joins TRBV29-1 to TRBJ1-1; the D is unclear. V was cut by 0 bases and J by 0 bases, with 8 bases left in between. Per the germline V gene, CDR1 is SQVTM and CDR2 is ANQGSEA. The CDR3 is made up of 14 amino acids. The full variable domain, its missing parts supplied by reference TRBV29-1 and TRBJ1-1, is SAVISQKPSRDICQRGTSLTIQCQVDSQVTMMFWYRQQPGQSLTLIATANQGSEATYESGFVIDKFPISRPNLTFSTLTVSNMSPEDSSIYLCSVEEMIMNTEAFFGQGTRLTVV.

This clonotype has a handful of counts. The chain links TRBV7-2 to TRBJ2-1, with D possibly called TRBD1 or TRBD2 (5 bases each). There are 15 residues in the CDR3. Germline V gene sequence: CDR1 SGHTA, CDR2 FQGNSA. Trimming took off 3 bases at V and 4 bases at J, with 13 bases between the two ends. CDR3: CASSLRDREYNEQFF. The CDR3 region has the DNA TGTGCCAGCAGCTTGAGGGACCGAGAGTACAATGAGCAGTTCTTC.